This T cell receptor (beta chain) is from a study of somatic mutations in cytotoxic T cells in rheumatoid arthritis. V lost 5 bases and J 2 bases, leaving 19 bases between the germline ends. The germline V gene encodes CDR1 MRHNA and CDR2 SNTAGT. The CDR3 spans 17 residues. The table came from immunoSEQ multiplex PCR; TCRdb's copy has only in-frame clones and leaves some out. Of 8,500 to 11,000 clones listed, 81% were seen once; the top ten hold around a fifth. Sequencing was carried out using CD8+ T cells sorted from blood. The gene calls are TRBV6-4 and TRBJ1-3; tentatively, D is TRBD1 (6 bases). The TCR comes from a woman aged 50 to 60 in good health. CDR3 bases: TGTGCCAGCAGTAAGCTAGGTCTCAGGGGAGCTGGAAACACCATATATTTT. Residues: CASSKLGLRGAGNTIYF.